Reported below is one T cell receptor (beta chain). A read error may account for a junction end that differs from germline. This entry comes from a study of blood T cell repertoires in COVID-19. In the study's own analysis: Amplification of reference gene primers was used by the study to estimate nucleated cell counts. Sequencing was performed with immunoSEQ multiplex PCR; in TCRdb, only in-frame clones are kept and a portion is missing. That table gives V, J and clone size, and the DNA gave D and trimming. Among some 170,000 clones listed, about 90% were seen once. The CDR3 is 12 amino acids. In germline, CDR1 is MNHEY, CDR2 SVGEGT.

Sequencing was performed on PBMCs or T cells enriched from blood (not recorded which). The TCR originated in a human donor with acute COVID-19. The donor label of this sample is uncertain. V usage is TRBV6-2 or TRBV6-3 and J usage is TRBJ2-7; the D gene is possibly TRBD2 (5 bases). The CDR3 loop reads CASSYTGRERYF. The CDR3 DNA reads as TGTGCCAGCAGTTACACCGGAAGGGAGCGGTACTTC.